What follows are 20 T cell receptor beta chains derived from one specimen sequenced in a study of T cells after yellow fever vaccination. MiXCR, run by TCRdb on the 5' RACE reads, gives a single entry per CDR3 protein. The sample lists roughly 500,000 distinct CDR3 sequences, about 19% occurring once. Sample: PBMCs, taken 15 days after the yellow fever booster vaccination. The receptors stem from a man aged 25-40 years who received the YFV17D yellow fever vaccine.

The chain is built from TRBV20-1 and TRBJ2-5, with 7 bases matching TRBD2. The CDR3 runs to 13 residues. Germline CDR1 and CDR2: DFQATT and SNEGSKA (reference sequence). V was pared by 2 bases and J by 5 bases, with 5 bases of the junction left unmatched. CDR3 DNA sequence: TGCAGTGCTAGACCAACTAGCGATGAGACCCAGTACTTC. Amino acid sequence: CSARPTSDETQYF.

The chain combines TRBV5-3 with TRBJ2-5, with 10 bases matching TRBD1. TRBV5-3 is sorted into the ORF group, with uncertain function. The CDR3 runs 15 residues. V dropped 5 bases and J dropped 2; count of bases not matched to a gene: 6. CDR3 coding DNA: TGTGCCAGAAGTTGCGACAGGGGGCAACAAGAGACCCAGTACTTC. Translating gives CARSCDRGQQETQYF.

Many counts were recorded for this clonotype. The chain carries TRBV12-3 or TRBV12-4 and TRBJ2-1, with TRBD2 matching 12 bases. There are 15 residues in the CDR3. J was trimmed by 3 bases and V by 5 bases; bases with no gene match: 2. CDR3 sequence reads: CASSTTSGSYNEQFF. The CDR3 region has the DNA TGTGCCAGCAGTACGACTAGCGGGAGCTACAATGAGCAGTTCTTC.

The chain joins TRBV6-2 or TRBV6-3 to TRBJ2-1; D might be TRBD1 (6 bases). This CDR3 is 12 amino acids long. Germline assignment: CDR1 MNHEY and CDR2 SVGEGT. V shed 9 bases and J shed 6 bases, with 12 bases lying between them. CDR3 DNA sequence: TGTGCCAGTCGGACAGTGTCCAATGAGCAGTTCTTC. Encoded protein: CASRTVSNEQFF.

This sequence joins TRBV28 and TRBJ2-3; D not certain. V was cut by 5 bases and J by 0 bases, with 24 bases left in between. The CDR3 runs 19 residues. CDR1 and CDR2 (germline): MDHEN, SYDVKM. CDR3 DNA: TGTGCCAGCAGTGCCCCTCCTCGGCGGAAGGCCCTCAGCACAGATACGCAGTATTTT. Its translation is CASSAPPRRKALSTDTQYF.

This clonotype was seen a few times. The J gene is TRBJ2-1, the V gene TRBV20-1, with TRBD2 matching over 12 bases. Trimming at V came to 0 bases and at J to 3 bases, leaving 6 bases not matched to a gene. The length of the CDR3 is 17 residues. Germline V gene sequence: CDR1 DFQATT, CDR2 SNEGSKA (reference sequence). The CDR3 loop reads CSARDHRLAGVYNEQFF. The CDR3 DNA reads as TGCAGTGCTAGAGATCACAGACTAGCGGGGGTCTACAATGAGCAGTTCTTC.

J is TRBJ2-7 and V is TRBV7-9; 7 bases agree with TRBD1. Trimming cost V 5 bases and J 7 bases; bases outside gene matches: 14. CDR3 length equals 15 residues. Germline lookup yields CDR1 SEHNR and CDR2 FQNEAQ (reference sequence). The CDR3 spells CASSPRDSINWEQYF. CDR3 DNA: TGTGCCAGCAGCCCCCGGGACAGTATAAACTGGGAGCAGTACTTC.

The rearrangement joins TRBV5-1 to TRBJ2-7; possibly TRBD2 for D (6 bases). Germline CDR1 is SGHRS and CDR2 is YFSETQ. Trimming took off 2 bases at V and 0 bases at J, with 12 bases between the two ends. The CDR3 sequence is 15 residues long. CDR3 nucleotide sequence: TGCGCCAGCAGCTTCGGCGGGGCCCACTCCTACGAGCAGTACTTC. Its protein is CASSFGGAHSYEQYF. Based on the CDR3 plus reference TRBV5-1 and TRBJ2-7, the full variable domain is KAGVTQTPRYLIKTRGQQVTLSCSPISGHRSVSWYQQTPGQGLQFLFEYFSETQRNKGNFPGRFSGRQFSNSRSEMNVSTLELGDSALYLCASSFGGAHSYEQYFGPGTRLTVT.

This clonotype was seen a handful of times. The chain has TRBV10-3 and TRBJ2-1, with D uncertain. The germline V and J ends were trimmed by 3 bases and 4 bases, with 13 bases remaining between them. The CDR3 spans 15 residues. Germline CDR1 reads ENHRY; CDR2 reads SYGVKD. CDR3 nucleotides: TGTGCCATCAGTGATCCTCGTTTGGGGTACAATGAGCAGTTCTTC. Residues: CAISDPRLGYNEQFF.

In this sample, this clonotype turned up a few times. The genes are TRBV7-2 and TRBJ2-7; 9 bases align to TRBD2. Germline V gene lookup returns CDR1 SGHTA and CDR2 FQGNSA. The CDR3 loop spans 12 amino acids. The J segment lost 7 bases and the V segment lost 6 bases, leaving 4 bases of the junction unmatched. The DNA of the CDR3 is TGTGCCAGCAGAGGGCTAGCGGGAGAGCAGTACTTC. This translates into CASRGLAGEQYF.

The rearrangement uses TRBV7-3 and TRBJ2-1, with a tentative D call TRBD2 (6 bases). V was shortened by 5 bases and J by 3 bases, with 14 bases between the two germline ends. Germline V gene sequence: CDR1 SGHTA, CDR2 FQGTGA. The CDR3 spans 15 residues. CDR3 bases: TGTGCCAGCAGCACCCAGGGAGGTGGCTACAATGAGCAGTTCTTC. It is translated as CASSTQGGGYNEQFF.

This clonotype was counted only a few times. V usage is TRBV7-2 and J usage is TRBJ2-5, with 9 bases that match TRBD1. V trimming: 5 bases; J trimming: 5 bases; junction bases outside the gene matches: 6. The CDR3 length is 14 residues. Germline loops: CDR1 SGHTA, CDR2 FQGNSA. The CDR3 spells CASSHGTGRETQYF. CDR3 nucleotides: TGTGCCAGCAGCCATGGGACAGGGAGGGAGACCCAGTACTTC.

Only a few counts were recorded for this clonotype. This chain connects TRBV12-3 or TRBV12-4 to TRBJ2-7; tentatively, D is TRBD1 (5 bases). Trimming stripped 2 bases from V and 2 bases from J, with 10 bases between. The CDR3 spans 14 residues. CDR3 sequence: CASSLTGPPYEQYF. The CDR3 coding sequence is TGTGCCAGCAGTTTAACAGGACCACCCTACGAGCAGTACTTC.

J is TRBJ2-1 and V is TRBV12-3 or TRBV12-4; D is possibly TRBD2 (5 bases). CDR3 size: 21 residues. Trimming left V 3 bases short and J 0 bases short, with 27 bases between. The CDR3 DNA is TGTGCCAGCAGTTTTCTACCCCTGAAGCGGACCCCTACGGACTCCTACAATGAGCAGTTCTTC. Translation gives CASSFLPLKRTPTDSYNEQFF.

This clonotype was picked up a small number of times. CDR3 nucleotides: TGCAGTGCTAGAGGGCTAATTGCCTACGAGCAGTACTTC. It specifies CSARGLIAYEQYF. This chain links TRBV20-1 with TRBJ2-7; D unresolved. Trimming shortened V by 1 base and J by 2 bases, and 9 bases separated the two germline ends. The CDR3 runs 13 residues. In germline, CDR1 is DFQATT, CDR2 SNEGSKA (reference sequence).

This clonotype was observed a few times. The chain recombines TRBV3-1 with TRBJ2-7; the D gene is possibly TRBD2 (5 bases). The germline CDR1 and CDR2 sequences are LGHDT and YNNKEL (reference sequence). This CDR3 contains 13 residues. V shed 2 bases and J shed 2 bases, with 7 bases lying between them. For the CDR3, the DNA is TGTGCCAGCAGCCAATCGACTACCTACGAGCAGTACTTC. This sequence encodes CASSQSTTYEQYF.

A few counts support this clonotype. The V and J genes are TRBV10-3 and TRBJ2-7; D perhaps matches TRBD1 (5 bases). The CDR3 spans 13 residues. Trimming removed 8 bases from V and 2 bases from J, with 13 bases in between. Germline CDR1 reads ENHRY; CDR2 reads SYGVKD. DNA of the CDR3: TGTGCCATCGCCGGACAAGAACCCTACGAGCAGTACTTC. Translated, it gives CAIAGQEPYEQYF.

In nucleotides, the CDR3 is TGTGCCACCAGTGAGCGGAGCGGGAGCACAGATACGCAGTATTTT. Amino acids: CATSERSGSTDTQYF. This chain uses TRBV24-1 with TRBJ2-3, with TRBD2 as a possible D gene (6 bases). Deletions cut 4 bases from V and 0 bases from J, with 10 bases between. This CDR3 comprises 15 residues. CDR1 and CDR2 (germline): KGHDR, SFDVKD.

CDR3 coding DNA: TGCAGTGTTTGGACTAGCGGGAGCTACAATGAGCAGTTCTTC. Translating it yields CSVWTSGSYNEQFF. The gene calls are TRBV20-1 and TRBJ2-1, with 13 positions matching TRBD2. The germline gives CDR1 DFQATT, CDR2 SNEGSKA (reference sequence). The CDR3 spans 14 residues. V lost 7 bases, J lost 3 bases, and 3 bases stayed unmatched.

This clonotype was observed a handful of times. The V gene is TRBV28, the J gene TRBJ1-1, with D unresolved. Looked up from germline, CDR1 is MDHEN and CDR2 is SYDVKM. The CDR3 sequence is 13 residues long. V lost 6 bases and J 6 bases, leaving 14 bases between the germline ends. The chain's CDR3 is CASSTIWTAEAFF. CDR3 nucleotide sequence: TGTGCCAGCAGCACAATCTGGACGGCTGAAGCTTTCTTT.